This note documents a single T cell receptor beta chain sequence. The antigen is not known. The data originate from a study of chemoradiotherapy in HPV16-positive cancers. The assay was immunoSEQ multiplex PCR, and TCRdb's table has in-frame clones only and misses some. The data hold more than 15,000 clones, with approximately 79% observed a single time. Findings of the study overall: HPV-specific T cells were functionally defined from only two HPV16-positive patients. Non-HPV-specific T cells did not expand in tumors during treatment, whereas candidate HPV-specific clones and E7-related motifs did.

The CDR3 runs to 13 residues. Germline CDR1 reads SGHRS; CDR2 reads YFSETQ. Trimming shortened V by 0 bases and J by 4 bases, and 6 bases separated the two germline ends. The specimen was taken from a patient who underwent chemoradiotherapy. The TCR originated in a human donor with HPV-associated anogenital cancer. This chain uses TRBV5-1 with TRBJ2-3; no clear D. CDR3 DNA: TGCGCCAGCAGCTTGGACCTCGCAGATACGCAGTATTTT. It translates to CASSLDLADTQYF.